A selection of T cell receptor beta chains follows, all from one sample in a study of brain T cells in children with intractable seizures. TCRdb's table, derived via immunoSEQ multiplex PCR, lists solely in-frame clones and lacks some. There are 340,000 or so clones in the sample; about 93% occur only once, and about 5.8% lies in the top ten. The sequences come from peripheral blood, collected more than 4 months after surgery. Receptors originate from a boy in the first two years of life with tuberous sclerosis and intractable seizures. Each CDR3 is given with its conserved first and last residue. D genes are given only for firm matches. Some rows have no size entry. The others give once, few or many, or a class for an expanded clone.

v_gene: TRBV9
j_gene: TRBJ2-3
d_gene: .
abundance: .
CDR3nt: TGTGCCAGCAGCACGCGGGGAAGCCAGCTCACAGATACGCAGTATTTT
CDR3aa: CASSTRGSQLTDTQYF

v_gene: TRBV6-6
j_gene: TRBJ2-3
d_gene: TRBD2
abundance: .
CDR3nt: TGTGCCAGCAGTTACTTGCGGGGGGGCAAAGATACGCAGTATTTT
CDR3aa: CASSYLRGGKDTQYF

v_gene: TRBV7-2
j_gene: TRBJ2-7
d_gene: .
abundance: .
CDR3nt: TGTGCCAGCGGAGGTTGGCGGGGCCCACTCTACGAGCAGTACTTC
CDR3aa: CASGGWRGPLYEQYF

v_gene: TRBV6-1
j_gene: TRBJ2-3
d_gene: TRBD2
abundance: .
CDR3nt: TGTGCCAGCAGTGAAACAGCGGGGGGATCCACAGATACGCAGTATTTT
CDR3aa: CASSETAGGSTDTQYF

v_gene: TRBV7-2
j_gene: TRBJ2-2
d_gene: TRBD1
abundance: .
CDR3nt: TGTGCCAGCAGCTTCGGGACAGGCAAGAACACCGGGGAGCTGTTTTTT
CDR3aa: CASSFGTGKNTGELFF

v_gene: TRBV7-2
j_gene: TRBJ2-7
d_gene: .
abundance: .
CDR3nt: TGTGCCAGCAGCTTAGGGGGGCGCTACGAGCAGTACTTC
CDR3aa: CASSLGGRYEQYF

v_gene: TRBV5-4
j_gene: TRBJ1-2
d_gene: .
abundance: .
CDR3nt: TGTGCCAGCAGCTTGGGGGCAGGAATTAATGGCTACACCTTC
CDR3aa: CASSLGAGINGYTF

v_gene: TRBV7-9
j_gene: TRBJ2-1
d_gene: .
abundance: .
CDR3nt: TGTGCCAGCCTTCCCGGGTGGGGCTACAATGAGCAGTTCTTC
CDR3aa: CASLPGWGYNEQFF

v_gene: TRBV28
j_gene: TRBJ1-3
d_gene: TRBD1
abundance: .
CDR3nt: TGTGCCAGCAGGTTGGGGGGACAGGGAAACACCATATATTTT
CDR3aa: CASRLGGQGNTIYF

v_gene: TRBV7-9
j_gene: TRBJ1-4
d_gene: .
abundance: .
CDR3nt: TGTGCCAGCAGCCCCCTAGGGGGAACAATTGAAAAACTGTTTTTT
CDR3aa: CASSPLGGTIEKLFF

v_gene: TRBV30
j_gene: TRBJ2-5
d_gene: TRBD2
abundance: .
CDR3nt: TGTGCCTGGAGTTTTGGACTAGCGGCTTCCCAAGAGACCCAGTACTTC
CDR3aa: CAWSFGLAASQETQYF

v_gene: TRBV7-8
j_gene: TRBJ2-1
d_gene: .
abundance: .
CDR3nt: TGTGCCAGCAGCTTATTACTCGTTAATGATGAGCAGTTCTTC
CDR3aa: CASSLLLVNDEQFF

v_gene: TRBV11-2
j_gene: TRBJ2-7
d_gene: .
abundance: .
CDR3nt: TGTGCCAGCAGCTCGGGGCCCAGCTTGATCCCCTACGAGCAGTACTTC
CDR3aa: CASSSGPSLIPYEQYF

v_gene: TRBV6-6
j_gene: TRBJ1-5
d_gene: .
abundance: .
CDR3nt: TGTGCCAGCAGTTACTCGAGCAGCGGATACCAGCCCCAGCATTTT
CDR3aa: CASSYSSSGYQPQHF

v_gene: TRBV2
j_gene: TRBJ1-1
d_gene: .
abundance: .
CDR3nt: TGTGCCAGCAGTGAGGAGGGCGGTCCTTTCTTT
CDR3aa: CASSEEGGPFF

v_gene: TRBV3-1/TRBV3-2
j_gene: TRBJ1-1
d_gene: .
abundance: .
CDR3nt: TGTGCCAGCAGCCAGGGAGGAACTGAAGCTTTCTTT
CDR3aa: CASSQGGTEAFF

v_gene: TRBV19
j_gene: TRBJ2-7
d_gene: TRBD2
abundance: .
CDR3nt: TGTGCCAGTCGCCCGAGCGGGAGCTCCTACGAGCAGTACTTC
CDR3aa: CASRPSGSSYEQYF

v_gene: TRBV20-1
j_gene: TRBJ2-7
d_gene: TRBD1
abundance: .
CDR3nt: TGCAGTGCTAGTGCCGACAGGGCGGTCGAGCAGTACTTC
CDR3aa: CSASADRAVEQYF

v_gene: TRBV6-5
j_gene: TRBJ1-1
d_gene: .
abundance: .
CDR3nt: TGTGCCAGCAGTTACGCGAACACTGAAGCTTTCTTT
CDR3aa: CASSYANTEAFF

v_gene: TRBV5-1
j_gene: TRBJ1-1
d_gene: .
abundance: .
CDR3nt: TGCGCCAGCAGCTTGCAGGAAAACACTGAAGCTTTCTTT
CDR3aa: CASSLQENTEAFF

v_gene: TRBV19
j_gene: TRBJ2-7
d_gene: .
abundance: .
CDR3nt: TGTGCCAGTAGTATGAGTCAGACCTACGAGCAGTACTTC
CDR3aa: CASSMSQTYEQYF

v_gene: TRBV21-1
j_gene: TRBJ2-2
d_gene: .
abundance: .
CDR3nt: TGTGCCAGCAGCAAAGGGGAGACTAGCGCAAAGGGGGTCACCGGGGAGCTGTTTTTT
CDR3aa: CASSKGETSAKGVTGELFF

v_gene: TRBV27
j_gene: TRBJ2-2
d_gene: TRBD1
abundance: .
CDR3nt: TGTGCCAGCAGTTCGCGGCCCGGGACAGATCGAACCGGGGAGCTGTTTTTT
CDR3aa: CASSSRPGTDRTGELFF

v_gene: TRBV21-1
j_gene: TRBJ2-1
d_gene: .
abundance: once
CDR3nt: TGTGCCAGCAGCAAAGAATATTCCTACAATGAGCAGTTCTTC
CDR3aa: CASSKEYSYNEQFF

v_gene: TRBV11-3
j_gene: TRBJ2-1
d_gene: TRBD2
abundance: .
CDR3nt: TGTGCCAGCAGCCTAGACGGACTAGCGAGGAATGAGCAGTTCTTC
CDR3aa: CASSLDGLARNEQFF

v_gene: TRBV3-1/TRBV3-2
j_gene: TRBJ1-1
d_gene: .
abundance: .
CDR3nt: TGTGCCAGCAGCCAGTTAACTGAAGCTTTCTTT
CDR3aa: CASSQLTEAFF

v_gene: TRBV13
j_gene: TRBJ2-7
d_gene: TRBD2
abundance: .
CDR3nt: TGTGCCAGCAGCTTAAGCCCAGCGGGAGACGAGCAGTACTTC
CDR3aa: CASSLSPAGDEQYF

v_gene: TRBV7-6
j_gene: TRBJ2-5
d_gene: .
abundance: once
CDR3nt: TGTGCCAGCAGCTTAGTTCAAGAGACCCAGTACTTC
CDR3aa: CASSLVQETQYF

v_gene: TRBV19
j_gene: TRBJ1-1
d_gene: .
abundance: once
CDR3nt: TGTGCCAGTAGTATCGGCCCAGATTCGAACACTGAAGCTTTCTTT
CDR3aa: CASSIGPDSNTEAFF

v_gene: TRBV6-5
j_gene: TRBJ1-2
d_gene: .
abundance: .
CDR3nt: TGTGCCAGCAGTTACTCTATGACGTCGGCTGGCTACACCTTC
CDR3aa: CASSYSMTSAGYTF

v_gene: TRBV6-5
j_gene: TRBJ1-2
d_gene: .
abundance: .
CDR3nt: TGTGCCAGCAGTCTGCCCAGGGGTTCAGACCTTTTC
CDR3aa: CASSLPRGSDLF

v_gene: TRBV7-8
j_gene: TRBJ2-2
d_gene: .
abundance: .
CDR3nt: TGTGCCAGCAGCTTAGCGGAGGCTACCGGGGAGCTGTTTTTT
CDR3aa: CASSLAEATGELFF

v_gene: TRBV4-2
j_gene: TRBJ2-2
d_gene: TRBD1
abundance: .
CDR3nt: TGTGCCAGCAGCCATAGTGGCAGGGGGCGCGACACCGGGGAGCTGTTTTTT
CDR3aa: CASSHSGRGRDTGELFF

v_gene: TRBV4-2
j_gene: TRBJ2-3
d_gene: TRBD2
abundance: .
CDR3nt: TGTGCCAGCAGCCAAGATAAAGCGGGGGGGTTTTTAGATACGCAGTATTTT
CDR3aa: CASSQDKAGGFLDTQYF

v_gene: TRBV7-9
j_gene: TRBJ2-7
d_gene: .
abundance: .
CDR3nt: TGTGCCAGCATCAGGGCGGGGCAGCAAGAGCAGTACTTC
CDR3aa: CASIRAGQQEQYF

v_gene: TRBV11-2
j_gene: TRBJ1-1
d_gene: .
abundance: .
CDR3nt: TGTGCCAGCAGCTTAGATCAGGGCTTCGGCACTGAAGCTTTCTTT
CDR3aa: CASSLDQGFGTEAFF

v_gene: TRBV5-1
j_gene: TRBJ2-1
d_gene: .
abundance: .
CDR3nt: TGCGCCAGCAGCTTGGTCCCCCCAGGTACCAATGAGCAGTTCTTC
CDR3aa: CASSLVPPGTNEQFF

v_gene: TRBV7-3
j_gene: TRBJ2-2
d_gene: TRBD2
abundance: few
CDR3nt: TGTGCCAGCAGCCCAGGGGGACTAGCTAACACCGGGGAGCTGTTTTTT
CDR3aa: CASSPGGLANTGELFF

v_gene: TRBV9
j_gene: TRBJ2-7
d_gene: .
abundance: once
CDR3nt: TGTGCCAGCAGCGTAGAGGACTACCCCTACGAGCAGTACTTC
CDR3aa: CASSVEDYPYEQYF

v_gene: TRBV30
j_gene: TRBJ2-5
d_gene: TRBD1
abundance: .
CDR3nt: TGTGCCTCAATACCGGGACAGGTGGACCCGAAGGAGACCCAGTACTTC
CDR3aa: CASIPGQVDPKETQYF

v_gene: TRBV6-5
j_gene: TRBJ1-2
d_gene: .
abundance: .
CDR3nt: TGTGCCAGCACTACAAATGGACAAGGGCATAATGGCTACACCTTC
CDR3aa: CASTTNGQGHNGYTF